These 23 T cell receptor beta chains were all obtained from the same sample, sequenced in a study of T cells in Graves' hyperthyroidism and ophthalmopathy. RNA transcripts gave rise to amplified TCR beta CDR3 regions. During a first-round RT-PCR of the TCR CDR3, the HTBI primer set was used. Via MiXCR, TCRdb re-called the multiplex PCR reads, giving one row per CDR3 protein. The table has about 360,000 distinct CDR3 sequences, about 12% seen once; the top ten hold around a tenth. The sequenced material came from blood. These TCRs come from a woman younger than 30 with Graves' hyperthyroidism.

This clonotype has ten or more counts. The chain uses TRBV28 and TRBJ1-5, with D perhaps TRBD1 (6 bases). V was shortened by 3 bases and J by 1 base, with 16 bases between the two germline ends. From germline, CDR1 is MDHEN and CDR2 SYDVKM. This CDR3 is built from 17 residues. CDR3 region: CASSLIRGPKSNQPQHF. CDR3 coding DNA: TGTGCCAGCAGTTTGATTCGGGGGCCTAAAAGCAATCAGCCCCAGCATTTT.

The chain couples TRBV14 to TRBJ2-3; the match to TRBD2 covers 11 bases. CDR3 length: 17 residues. Germline assignment: CDR1 SGHDN and CDR2 FVKESK. J was trimmed by 3 bases and V by 3 bases; bases with no gene match: 8. This CDR3 is CASSQGTSGRWTDTQYF. The CDR3, as DNA: TGTGCCAGCAGCCAGGGAACTAGCGGGAGATGGACAGATACGCAGTATTTT.

Details on this clonotype: A much larger clone is a single base away; this may be a read error. The chain links TRBV6-2 or TRBV6-3 to TRBJ2-7, with D perhaps TRBD1 (5 bases). Germline loops: CDR1 MNHEY, CDR2 SVGEGT. The CDR3 totals 12 residues. The V gene lost 0 bases and the J gene lost 8 bases, with 8 bases spanning the gap. CDR3 nucleotide sequence: TGTGCCAGCAGTTACTCGGCAGGGAAGCAGTACTTC. Residues: CASSYSAGKQYF.

This clonotype was counted between two and nine times. The chain links TRBV19 to TRBJ1-2; 9 bases fit TRBD1. Germline loops: CDR1 LNHDA, CDR2 SQIVND (reference sequence). This CDR3 has 15 amino acids. J was trimmed by 8 bases and V by 1 base; bases with no gene match: 8. CDR3 sequence (DNA): TGTGCCAGTAGTATAGGGTACAGGGGGCGCGTCGGCTACACCTTC. Translated, it gives CASSIGYRGRVGYTF.

In its sample, this clonotype was seen a few times. This rearrangement joins TRBV30 to TRBJ2-2; 8 positions match TRBD2. Germline V gene lookup returns CDR1 GTSNPN and CDR2 SVGIG (reference sequence). The CDR3 spans 14 residues. The V segment lost 4 bases and the J segment 0 bases; nucleotides outside the gene matches: 1. The CDR3, as DNA: TGTGCCTGGACTAGCGGGTCGAACACCGGGGAGCTGTTTTTT. Translation gives CAWTSGSNTGELFF.

In this sample, this clonotype turned up many times. The V call is TRBV15, the J call TRBJ2-7; no firm D call. CDR3 length: 14 residues. V was clipped by 7 bases and J by 0 bases, with 13 bases between them. The germline V gene encodes CDR1 LNHNV and CDR2 YYDKDF (reference sequence). The CDR3 DNA reads as TGTGCCACCACCCCTGGTCGTAGCTCCTACGAGCAGTACTTC. The encoded protein is CATTPGRSSYEQYF.

A word on this clonotype: With a much larger clone just one base away, this may be a read error. The chain is built from TRBV14 and TRBJ1-3; D not certain. Trimming removed 4 bases from V and 2 bases from J, with 15 bases in between. Germline V gene data show CDR1 as SGHDN and CDR2 as FVKESK. The length of the CDR3 is 16 residues. The CDR3 protein is CASSPNSVTTGNTIYF. The CDR3 DNA follows: TGTGCCAGCAGCCCTAATAGCGTCACAACTGGAAACACCATATATTTT.

Ten or more counts support this clonotype. For the CDR3, the DNA is TGCAGCGTTGTAAGGGACAGGACCCGCACAGATACGCAGTATTTT. Translation: CSVVRDRTRTDTQYF. The chain carries TRBV29-1 and TRBJ2-3; 8 bases fit TRBD1. The J segment lost 1 base and the V segment lost 4 bases, leaving 7 bases of the junction unmatched. Germline V lookup: CDR1 SQVTM, CDR2 ANQGSEA. CDR3 length: 15 amino acids.

This clonotype was detected many times. The V gene is TRBV7-3, the J gene TRBJ1-2; TRBD1 agrees at 9 bases. V was clipped by 4 bases and J by 7 bases; unmatched bases: 4. The germline CDR1 and CDR2 sequences are SGHTA and FQGTGA. The CDR3 is 13 amino acids. The CDR3, as DNA: TGTGCCAGCAGCTCACAGGGGGCCGGTGGCTACACCTTC. Protein product: CASSSQGAGGYTF.

This clonotype came up many times. The chain recombines TRBV5-1 with TRBJ2-7, with 9 nucleotides matching TRBD1. The CDR3 length is 15 residues. V dropped 3 bases and J dropped 2; count of bases not matched to a gene: 6. Germline CDR1 is SGHRS and CDR2 is YFSETQ. For the CDR3, the DNA is TGCGCCAGCAGCTACCGGGACAGGGCCACCTACGAGCAGTACTTC. It specifies CASSYRDRATYEQYF.

The table lists this clonotype with many counts. J is TRBJ2-2 and V is TRBV19, with D perhaps TRBD1 (9 bases). With 6 bases removed from V and 7 bases from J, the gap between germline ends came to 18 bases. There are 15 residues in the CDR3. Germline loops: CDR1 LNHDA, CDR2 SQIVND (reference sequence). The CDR3 region is CASRLADRGSGELFF. For the CDR3, the DNA is TGTGCCAGTAGACTAGCGGACAGGGGTAGCGGGGAGCTGTTTTTT.

This clonotype was recorded at least ten times. The J gene is TRBJ2-1, the V gene TRBV24-1; 7 bases are shared with TRBD1. With 3 bases clipped from V and 10 bases from J, the junction kept 8 bases outside the gene matches. CDR3 size: 14 residues. Germline V CDR1 and CDR2: KGHDR, SFDVKD. CDR3 sequence: CATSDRDSLYEQFF. For the CDR3, the DNA is TGTGCCACCAGTGATCGGGACAGTCTGTACGAGCAGTTCTTC.

This clonotype showed up many times. The V gene is TRBV6-1, the J gene TRBJ1-2; D perhaps matches TRBD1 (6 bases). The CDR3 sequence is 18 residues long. CDR1 is MNHNS and CDR2 is SASEGT in the germline V gene. V lost 10 bases and J 0 bases, leaving 27 bases between the germline ends. Here the CDR3 DNA reads TGTGCCACTGCCCTAAGGTGGCAGGGGATCTTACCTAACTATGGCTACACCTTC. Protein sequence: CATALRWQGILPNYGYTF.

In this sample, this clonotype turned up many times. The chain couples TRBV18 to TRBJ2-1; D not certain. Germline V gene lookup returns CDR1 KGHSH and CDR2 LQKENI. V was trimmed by 2 bases and J by 3 bases, leaving 8 bases between them. The CDR3 spans 14 residues. CDR3 DNA: TGTGCCAGCTCACCAACCATAGACTACAATGAGCAGTTCTTC. This sequence encodes CASSPTIDYNEQFF.

This clonotype came up a few times. This chain uses TRBV28 with TRBJ1-4, with a weak D call TRBD1 (6 bases). Trimming took 6 bases from V and 5 from J, leaving 16 bases between them. Germline CDR1 and CDR2: MDHEN and SYDVKM. This CDR3 is built from 15 residues. CDR3 nucleotide sequence: TGTGCCAGCAGCTCTCGAAGGGGGAGAAATGAAAAACTGTTTTTT. It encodes CASSSRRGRNEKLFF.

A remark on this clonotype: A much larger clone differs by one base, so this may be a read error. The rearrangement links TRBV9 to TRBJ2-1; TRBD2 matches at 7 bases. The CDR3 has 16 residues. CDR1 is SGDLS and CDR2 is YYNGEE in the germline V gene. V gave up 1 base and J gave up 2 bases; unmatched junction bases: 6. Here the CDR3 DNA reads TGTGCCAGCAGCGTACCTAGCGGTAGCCCCTACAATGAGCAGTTCTTC. Protein sequence: CASSVPSGSPYNEQFF.

The V and J genes are TRBV4-2 and TRBJ1-1; D remains ambiguous. V lost 0 bases and J 3 bases, leaving 14 bases between the germline ends. Germline loops: CDR1 LGHNA, CDR2 YNFKEQ. The CDR3 totals 16 residues. CDR3 DNA: TGTGCCAGCAGCCAAGACGTCACGGGTAAGGACACTGAAGCTTTCTTT. Its translation: CASSQDVTGKDTEAFF.

The genes are TRBV2 and TRBJ1-1; TRBD1 might be the D (6 bases). CDR3 length: 14 residues. V was pared by 2 bases and J by 3 bases, with 10 bases between. Germline loops: CDR1 SNHLY, CDR2 FYNNEI. The CDR3 region is CASSERGAYTEAFF. The DNA of the CDR3 is TGTGCCAGCAGTGAAAGGGGGGCGTACACTGAAGCTTTCTTT.

CDR3 protein: CASPPGGGYTGELFF. The CDR3 DNA follows: TGTGCCAGCCCCCCCGGAGGAGGATACACCGGGGAGCTGTTTTTT. V and J are TRBV6-8 and TRBJ2-2; tentative D call: TRBD2 (5 bases). V was trimmed by 8 bases and J by 3 bases, leaving 16 bases between them. The CDR3 is 15 residues long. Per germline, CDR1 MNHGY and CDR2 SAAAGT.

This clonotype was counted ten times or more. This chain links TRBV10-3 with TRBJ2-6, with D tentatively TRBD1 (6 bases). The germline V gene has CDR1 ENHRY and CDR2 SYGVKD. The ends were cut back, 3 bases at V and 0 bases at J, with 6 bases in the middle. CDR3 length: 15 amino acids. CDR3 sequence: CAISEQGSGANVLTF. CDR3 nucleotide sequence: TGTGCCATCAGTGAACAGGGCTCTGGGGCCAACGTCCTGACTTTC.

The table lists this clonotype with a few counts. The V and J genes are TRBV5-1 and TRBJ2-3; TRBD1 agrees at 7 bases. The germline gives CDR1 SGHRS, CDR2 YFSETQ. With 3 bases clipped from V and 2 bases from J, the junction kept 9 bases outside the gene matches. The CDR3 runs 16 residues. CDR3: CASSYRQGAATDTQYF. The CDR3 bases are TGCGCCAGCAGCTACCGACAGGGTGCGGCCACAGATACGCAGTATTTT. The full variable domain, in which reference TRBV5-1 and TRBJ2-3 provide the parts outside the CDR3, is KAGVTQTPRYLIKTRGQQVTLSCSPISGHRSVSWYQQTPGQGLQFLFEYFSETQRNKGNFPGRFSGRQFSNSRSEMNVSTLELGDSALYLCASSYRQGAATDTQYFGPGTRLTVL.

The table lists this clonotype with many counts. This rearrangement joins TRBV18 to TRBJ1-1; perhaps TRBD1 as D (6 bases). This CDR3 has 14 residues. Deletions cut 2 bases from V and 5 bases from J, with 12 bases between. The germline gives CDR1 KGHSH, CDR2 LQKENI. The CDR3, as DNA: TGTGCCAGCTCACCATCCCAGGGGTGGACTGAAGCTTTCTTT. This translates into CASSPSQGWTEAFF.

This clonotype occurred many times. This chain links TRBV27 with TRBJ2-1; TRBD2 is a possible D gene (5 bases). Looked up from germline, CDR1 is MNHEY and CDR2 is SMNVEV (reference sequence). Deletions cut 9 bases from V and 9 bases from J, with 12 bases between. CDR3 length: 11 amino acids. This CDR3 is CASASGSEQFF. As DNA, the CDR3 is TGTGCCAGTGCTTCGGGGAGTGAGCAGTTCTTC.